Presented here are 8 T cell receptor beta chains from one specimen sequenced in a study of shared T cell receptors in the human thymus. Profiled with immunoSEQ multiplex PCR; TCRdb holds only in-frame clones, not every one. The data contain hundreds of thousands of clones, roughly 94% of them singletons. The specimen sequenced was thymocytes. These receptor sequences come from a human donor.

This rearrangement joins TRBV18 to TRBJ2-6, with 9 bases matching TRBD1. The CDR3 runs to 21 residues. The junction had 14 bases not matched to a gene; V was cut back by 2 bases and J by 0 bases. Per germline, CDR1 KGHSH and CDR2 LQKENI. This chain's CDR3 is CASSPRGQGIRCPSGANVLTF. The DNA of the CDR3 is TGTGCCAGCTCACCAAGAGGACAGGGGATCAGGTGCCCCTCTGGGGCCAACGTCCTGACTTTC. Supplemented by reference TRBV18 and TRBJ2-6, the full variable domain reads NAGVMQNPRHLVRRRGQEARLRCSPMKGHSHVYWYRQLPEEGLKFMVYLQKENIIDESGMPKERFSAEFPKEGPSILRIQQVVRGDSAAYFCASSPRGQGIRCPSGANVLTFGAGSRLTVL.

J is TRBJ2-1 and V is TRBV4-3, with 8 bases matching TRBD1. After removal of 0 bases from V and 4 bases from J, the junction contained 11 bases not matched to a gene. The CDR3 totals 18 residues. The V gene's germline CDR1 is LGHNA and CDR2 YSLEER. Written as DNA, the CDR3 is TGCGCCAGCAGCCAAGAACCGGACAGGGCGAGAACTTACAATGAGCAGTTCTTC. Translating it yields CASSQEPDRARTYNEQFF.

V is TRBV23-1 and J is TRBJ1-1, with TRBD1 matching 12 bases. TRBV23-1 has ORF status, its function being uncertain. The V gene end was trimmed by 2 bases and the J gene end by 1 base; junction bases not matched to a gene: 5. The CDR3 contains 17 residues. The chain's CDR3 is CASSQLGQGAENTEAFF. DNA for the CDR3: TGCGCCAGCAGTCAACTGGGACAGGGGGCGGAGAACACTGAAGCTTTCTTT.

In DNA, the CDR3 is TGTGCCAGCAGCTTAGGGACTCCCTTGGGTTATGGCTACACCTTC. Its protein product is CASSLGTPLGYGYTF. The gene calls are TRBV11-2 and TRBJ1-2; D gene ambiguous. This CDR3 comprises 15 residues. CDR1 is SGHAT, CDR2 FQNNGV, per germline. V was clipped by 1 base and J by 5 bases, with 14 bases between them. Together with reference TRBV11-2 and TRBJ1-2, the CDR3 gives the full variable domain: EAGVAQSPRYKIIEKRQSVAFWCNPISGHATLYWYQQILGQGPKLLIQFQNNGVVDDSQLPKDRFSAERLKGVDSTLKIQPAKLEDSAVYLCASSLGTPLGYGYTFGSGTRLTVV.

The chain couples TRBV7-9 to TRBJ1-5; 10 nucleotides align to TRBD1. Germline V gene lookup returns CDR1 SEHNR and CDR2 FQNEAQ (reference sequence). This CDR3 is built from 14 residues. V lost 5 bases, J lost 6 bases, and 4 bases stayed unmatched. The CDR3 DNA follows: TGTGCCAGCAGCCGACAGGGGGCAGGTCAGCCCCAGCATTTT. Its translation is CASSRQGAGQPQHF.

The genes are TRBV27 and TRBJ1-1; the D gene is possibly TRBD1 (5 bases). The CDR3 has 13 residues. Trimming removed 3 bases from V and 2 bases from J, with 7 bases in between. CDR1 is MNHEY, CDR2 SMNVEV, per germline (reference sequence). The CDR3 DNA is TGTGCCAGCAGTTTTGACAGAAACACTGAAGCTTTCTTT. Translation gives CASSFDRNTEAFF.

There are a few counts of this clone. The chain joins TRBV27 to TRBJ1-5; TRBD1 might be the D (6 bases). Trimming stripped 5 bases from V and 7 bases from J, with 12 bases between. CDR3 size: 13 residues. Germline-derived CDR1 and CDR2 are MNHEY and SMNVEV (reference sequence). The CDR3 spells CASSVGAGQPQHF. CDR3 DNA sequence: TGTGCCAGCAGTGTGGGGGCAGGACAGCCCCAGCATTTT.

The V and J genes are TRBV15 and TRBJ2-1, with 8 nucleotides matching TRBD2. Germline lookup yields CDR1 LNHNV and CDR2 YYDKDF (reference sequence). The ends lost 0 bases at V and 8 bases at J; junction bases unmatched: 6. The CDR3 runs 15 residues. The CDR3 DNA reads TGTGCCACCAGCAGAGATCGGGGACTAGTGTATGAGCAGTTCTTC. It yields the protein CATSRDRGLVYEQFF. The full variable domain, completed using reference TRBV15 and TRBJ2-1, is DAMVIQNPRYQVTQFGKPVTLSCSQTLNHNVMYWYQQKSSQAPKLLFHYYDKDFNNEADTPDNFQSRRPNTSFCFLDIRSPGLGDTAMYLCATSRDRGLVYEQFFGPGTRLTVL.